A selection of T cell receptor beta chains follows, all from one sample in a study of T cells in Graves' hyperthyroidism and ophthalmopathy. TCRdb re-called the multiplex PCR reads through MiXCR, storing one row per CDR3 protein. The data contain roughly 250,000 distinct CDR3 sequences, approximately 15% of them singletons. The sample comprised blood. The receptors stem from a woman between 35 and 50 years old with Graves' hyperthyroidism that later progressed to Graves' ophthalmopathy. The CDR3 runs from the conserved cysteine through the conserved F or W. A D gene is named only where the DNA matches it firmly. Some rows mark clone size as missing; the rest say once, few, many or name a class of expanded clone.

size	V	D	J	CDR3	DNA
many	TRBV5-1	.	TRBJ1-6	CASSEQGQGNSPLHF	TGCGCCAGCAGCGAGCAGGGTCAGGGTAATTCACCCCTCCACTTT
many	TRBV27	TRBD1	TRBJ1-1	CASSPRQGNTEAFF	TGTGCCAGCAGTCCCAGACAGGGGAACACTGAAGCTTTCTTT
many	TRBV28	.	TRBJ2-3	CASSLWLGESLDTQYF	TGTGCCAGCAGTTTATGGTTGGGGGAGTCCTTAGATACGCAGTATTTT
many	TRBV12-3/TRBV12-4	.	TRBJ2-5	CASSRLRDQYF	TGTGCCAGCAGTCGGCTCCGCGACCAGTACTTC
many	TRBV5-4	.	TRBJ2-5	CASSSTETQYF	TGTGCCAGCAGCTCGACGGAGACCCAGTACTTC
many	TRBV28	TRBD2	TRBJ2-7	CASRPTWGLALEQYF	TGTGCCAGCAGGCCTACTTGGGGACTAGCCCTCGAGCAGTACTTC
many	TRBV29-1	TRBD2	TRBJ2-7	CSVEDLAGTSYEQYF	TGCAGCGTTGAAGATCTAGCGGGAACCTCCTACGAGCAGTACTTC
many	TRBV10-3	TRBD2	TRBJ2-1	CAISELRKRGSELSEQFF	TGTGCCATCAGTGAACTGCGAAAGCGGGGGAGTGAGTTGAGTGAGCAGTTCTTC
many	TRBV11-2	.	TRBJ1-4	CASSSLPGPNEKLFF	TGTGCCAGCAGCTCCCTGCCAGGGCCTAATGAAAAACTGTTTTTT
many	TRBV13	TRBD2	TRBJ2-1	CASSILAGGPINEQFF	TGTGCCAGCAGCATACTAGCGGGAGGACCGATAAATGAGCAGTTCTTC
.	TRBV13	.	TRBJ2-3	CASSRAIPGTDTQYF	TGTGCCAGCAGCCGGGCCATTCCCGGGACAGATACGCAGTATTTT
many	TRBV7-2	TRBD2	TRBJ2-1	CASSPSRLALNEQFF	TGTGCCAGCAGCCCCAGTCGACTAGCTTTGAATGAGCAGTTCTTC
many	TRBV6-1	TRBD1	TRBJ2-7	CASTRQGQGTYEQYF	TGTGCCAGCACTCGCCAGGGACAGGGAACCTACGAGCAGTACTTC
.	TRBV4-1	.	TRBJ2-1	CASSHMTHNEQFF	TGCGCCAGCAGCCACATGACACACAATGAGCAGTTCTTC
few	TRBV5-1	TRBD1	TRBJ1-1	CASGTGQMNTEAFF	TGCGCCAGCGGGACGGGACAGATGAACACTGAAGCTTTCTTT
.	TRBV3-1	.	TRBJ1-5	CASRARGGRHQPQHF	TGTGCCAGCAGGGCTAGGGGCGGCCGCCATCAGCCCCAGCATTTT
many	TRBV3-1	.	TRBJ1-5	CASKDSGGNQPQHF	TGTGCCAGCAAGGACAGTGGAGGCAATCAGCCCCAGCATTTT
many	TRBV2	.	TRBJ2-7	CASSVLGNEQYF	TGTGCCAGCAGTGTCCTGGGGAACGAGCAGTACTTC
many	TRBV7-9	.	TRBJ1-6	CASSAGAWNSPLHF	TGTGCCAGCAGCGCAGGGGCTTGGAATTCACCCCTCCACTTT
few	TRBV5-1	TRBD2	TRBJ2-2	CASSLGLAGVDTGELFF	TGCGCCAGCAGCTTGGGACTAGCGGGAGTCGACACCGGGGAGCTGTTTTTT
many	TRBV12-3/TRBV12-4	.	TRBJ1-1	CASSPRGVGYTEAFF	TGTGCCAGCAGTCCTCGAGGGGTTGGGTACACTGAAGCTTTCTTT
.	TRBV28	.	TRBJ2-7	CASSLLTTDPKQYF	TGTGCCAGCAGTCTTCTAACGACCGATCCTAAGCAGTACTTC
many	TRBV30	TRBD1	TRBJ2-1	CAWSVRGGINEQFF	TGTGCCTGGAGTGTCCGAGGGGGCATTAATGAGCAGTTCTTC
many	TRBV20-1	TRBD1	TRBJ2-1	CSAGTGQGFLNEQFF	TGCAGTGCGGGAACTGGACAGGGCTTTTTGAATGAGCAGTTCTTC
many	TRBV20-1	TRBD2	TRBJ2-1	CSARDTSGRRNEQFF	TGCAGTGCTAGAGATACTAGCGGGAGGAGGAATGAGCAGTTCTTC
few	TRBV3-1	.	TRBJ1-1	CASSRSSGAAWEAFF	TGTGCCAGCAGCCGGTCCTCCGGGGCCGCATGGGAAGCTTTCTTT
many	TRBV20-1	.	TRBJ2-1	CSARPSSNEQFF	TGCAGTGCTAGACCAAGTAGCAATGAGCAGTTCTTC
few	TRBV9	.	TRBJ1-6	CASKSSHLNNSPLHF	TGTGCCAGCAAGAGTAGCCATTTAAATAATTCACCCCTCCACTTT
many	TRBV20-1	.	TRBJ2-3	CSARDQRRAVFTDTQYF	TGCAGTGCTAGAGATCAACGGAGGGCCGTTTTCACAGATACGCAGTATTTT
many	TRBV5-1	.	TRBJ2-7	CASSFSAGEGYEQYF	TGCGCCAGCAGCTTTTCTGCAGGGGAAGGCTACGAGCAGTACTTC
many	TRBV28	.	TRBJ2-2	CASTRIVGRSGELFF	TGTGCCAGCACCCGGATTGTAGGGAGATCCGGGGAGCTGTTTTTT
many	TRBV30	.	TRBJ2-5	CAWSPRSQETQYF	TGTGCCTGGAGTCCAAGAAGTCAAGAGACCCAGTACTTC
few	TRBV29-1	.	TRBJ2-7	CSVVFSYEQYF	TGCAGCGTTGTTTTCAGCTACGAGCAGTACTTC
many	TRBV3-1	TRBD2	TRBJ2-3	CASSPPGLALTDTQYF	TGTGCCAGCAGCCCCCCGGGACTAGCGCTCACAGATACGCAGTATTTT
.	TRBV19	.	TRBJ2-1	CASSPLIGPGSSYNEQFF	TGTGCCAGTAGTCCTCTGATCGGCCCCGGGAGCTCCTACAATGAGCAGTTCTTC
many	TRBV13	TRBD2	TRBJ2-6	CASSSLLAGGGHSGANVLTF	TGTGCCAGCAGCTCATTACTGGCGGGAGGAGGACACTCTGGGGCCAACGTCCTGACTTTC
many	TRBV6-1	.	TRBJ2-2	CASSLSLVAQGRSRAGELFF	TGTGCCAGCAGCTTGTCGCTCGTGGCCCAAGGAAGGTCTAGGGCCGGGGAGCTGTTTTTT
many	TRBV4-1	.	TRBJ1-5	CASSQEIGRYNQPQHF	TGCGCCAGCAGCCAAGAAATCGGGCGGTACAATCAGCCCCAGCATTTT